The clone carrying this T cell receptor beta chain turned up a few times. Its target is unknown. A universal primer site was incorporated via template switching, and the cDNA contained unique molecular identifiers. TCRdb called the 5' RACE reads again in MiXCR, with one record for every CDR3 protein. This sample has about 520,000 distinct CDR3 sequences, with roughly a fifth found just once. These data originate in a study of identical twins. General study points: Out-of-frame beta sequences exhibited a weaker degree of excess twin sharing. The abundant beta clonotypes from cord blood had fewer insertions, and memory repertoires had none of this.

The sample also formed part of further work on T cells expressing NK-cell markers. That work adds: Serological testing identified seven of the eight sequenced donors as HCMV-seropositive and one as seronegative.

The specimen sequenced was CD4+ T cells sorted from blood. The source of this sequence is a woman aged 18-29 years in good health.

The CDR3 bases are TGTGCCATCAGTCGGGGGACAGGGGGCGACCGGGATACGCAGTATTTT. It encodes CAISRGTGGDRDTQYF. The J gene is TRBJ2-3, the V gene TRBV10-3; TRBD1 matches at 12 bases. Looked up from germline, CDR1 is ENHRY and CDR2 is SYGVKD. This CDR3 is built from 16 residues. Losses at the gene ends were 5 bases for V and 6 bases for J; bases not matched to a gene: 9.